These 5 T cell receptor beta chains were all obtained from the same sample, sequenced in a study of T cells after yellow fever vaccination. TCRdb used MiXCR to reprocess the 5' RACE reads, holding one entry per CDR3 protein. The table records about 300,000 distinct CDR3 sequences, approximately 8% of them present only once. Source: CD4+ T cells sorted from PBMCs, taken 5 days after the yellow fever booster vaccination. The receptors derive from a man aged 18 to 30 who received the YFV17D yellow fever vaccine.

The rearrangement links TRBV9 to TRBJ1-1; D is unclear. Germline loops: CDR1 SGDLS, CDR2 YYNGEE. Deletions cut 4 bases from V and 0 bases from J, with 13 bases between. The CDR3 is made up of 15 amino acids. CDR3 coding DNA: TGTGCCAGCAGCACCGGTGGGCGATTGAACACTGAAGCTTTCTTT. Protein product: CASSTGGRLNTEAFF.

This clonotype was detected only a few times. The rearrangement uses TRBV5-1 and TRBJ2-1; 11 nucleotides match TRBD2. This CDR3 is built from 16 residues. Germline assignment: CDR1 SGHRS and CDR2 YFSETQ. V shed 3 bases and J 0 bases; nucleotides not matched to a gene: 2. The CDR3 is CASSSSGGSSYNEQFF. In DNA, the CDR3 is TGCGCCAGCAGCTCTAGCGGGGGGAGCTCCTACAATGAGCAGTTCTTC.

V and J are TRBV2 and TRBJ1-1; TRBD1 matches 9 bases. The CDR3 contains 14 residues. The J segment lost 1 base and the V segment lost 4 bases, leaving 1 base of the junction unmatched. The V gene's germline CDR1 is SNHLY and CDR2 FYNNEI. This CDR3 is CASSGDRANTEAFF. The CDR3, as DNA: TGTGCCAGCAGTGGGGACAGGGCGAACACTGAAGCTTTCTTT.

The rearrangement joins TRBV7-9 to TRBJ1-1; D is unresolved. The germline V gene has CDR1 SEHNR and CDR2 FQNEAQ (reference sequence). The CDR3 runs 13 residues. Trimming took 5 bases from V and 9 from J, leaving 16 bases between them. DNA of the CDR3: TGTGCCAGCAGCCAAGAGGGAGCTTCTCAAGCTTTCTTT. Protein sequence: CASSQEGASQAFF.

The V gene is TRBV28, the J gene TRBJ2-3; TRBD2 agrees at 11 bases. This CDR3 has 16 residues. V was clipped by 3 bases and J by 4 bases; unmatched bases: 6. CDR1 is MDHEN and CDR2 is SYDVKM in the germline V gene. CDR3 amino acids: CASSFSGGAKADTQYF. The DNA of the CDR3 is TGTGCCAGCAGTTTTAGCGGGGGGGCCAAAGCAGATACGCAGTATTTT.